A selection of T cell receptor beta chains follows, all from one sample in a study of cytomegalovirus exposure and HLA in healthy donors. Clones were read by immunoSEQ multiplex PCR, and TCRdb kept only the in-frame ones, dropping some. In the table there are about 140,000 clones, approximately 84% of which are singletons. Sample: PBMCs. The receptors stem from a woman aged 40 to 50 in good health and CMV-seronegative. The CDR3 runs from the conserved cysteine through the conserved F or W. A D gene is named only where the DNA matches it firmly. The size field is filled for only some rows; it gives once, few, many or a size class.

TGTGCCATTCAAAGGGAGGGACAATATGGTGAGCAGTTCTTC | CAIQREGQYGEQFF | TRBJ2-1 | . | TRBV10-3 | .
TGCGCCAGCAGCTTGGCCGCGACACTCCGGGAGGAGCAGTACTTC | CASSLAATLREEQYF | TRBJ2-7 | once | TRBV5-1 | .
TGTGCCAGCAGGAACGACATTTTGGAGACCCAGTACTTC | CASRNDILETQYF | TRBJ2-5 | . | TRBV28 | .
TGTGCCAGCAGTTTCGCGGCGGCAGGGGGCGTTTATAGCAATCAGCCCCAGCATTTT | CASSFAAAGGVYSNQPQHF | TRBJ1-5 | . | TRBV28 | TRBD1
TGTGCCAGCTCACGACAGGGAACAATAGGACAGCCCCAGCATTTT | CASSRQGTIGQPQHF | TRBJ1-5 | . | TRBV18 | TRBD1
TGCGCCAGCAGCCAAGGTCTAGCGGGTAACACCGGGGAGCTGTTTTTT | CASSQGLAGNTGELFF | TRBJ2-2 | . | TRBV4-1 | TRBD2
TGTGCCAGCGAAGCCGGGTCCGAAGCTTTCTTT | CASEAGSEAFF | TRBJ1-1 | . | TRBV6-5 | .
TGTGCTAGTGGTTTGTCAACTTCTAGCGGCCCCCCTGACGAGCAGTACTTC | CASGLSTSSGPPDEQYF | TRBJ2-7 | . | TRBV12-5 | TRBD2
TGTGCCAGCAGCCTCGAACCGGGACAGGGGCCCTACGAGCAGTACTTC | CASSLEPGQGPYEQYF | TRBJ2-7 | few | TRBV9 | TRBD1
TGTGCCAGCAGCCCCACCCAGGGGACGGAGGGCTACACCTTC | CASSPTQGTEGYTF | TRBJ1-2 | . | TRBV9 | .
TGTGCCAGCAGCTGGGACAGGGTCTACGAGCAGTACTTC | CASSWDRVYEQYF | TRBJ2-7 | . | TRBV5-6 | TRBD1
TGTGCCAGCAGCACCGGACTAGCGGGAAACCCCTACGAGCAGTACTTC | CASSTGLAGNPYEQYF | TRBJ2-7 | . | TRBV5-4 | TRBD2
TGCGCCAGCAGCTTGGACAGGGAGATCGGTCGGGGTACTAACTATGGCTACACCTTC | CASSLDREIGRGTNYGYTF | TRBJ1-2 | . | TRBV5-1 | .
TGTGCCAGCAGTTTAGAGAAAGCCCCCTACGAGCAGTACTTC | CASSLEKAPYEQYF | TRBJ2-7 | . | TRBV27 | .
TGTGCCAGCAGCCAAGAAACGACAGGGTCCTACACTGAAGCTTTCTTT | CASSQETTGSYTEAFF | TRBJ1-1 | . | TRBV4-2 | TRBD1
TGTGCCAGCAGAAGCTCTCAGGGGGCGTATGGCTACACCTTC | CASRSSQGAYGYTF | TRBJ1-2 | few | TRBV2 | TRBD1
TGTGCCAGCAGCCAAGACCCGGCGTTTGCAGGGCAGGGTTCACCCCTCCACTTT | CASSQDPAFAGQGSPLHF | TRBJ1-6 | few | TRBV4-2 | .
TGTGCCATCAGTGGAGACAATAACTACGAGCAGTACTTC | CAISGDNNYEQYF | TRBJ2-7 | . | TRBV10-3 | .
TGTGTCAGCAGCCTCACTATAACCGGGAACTATGGCTACACCTTC | CVSSLTITGNYGYTF | TRBJ1-2 | . | TRBV28 | .
TGTGCCAGCAGCAACCGGGACAGGAGGGAGACCCAGTACTTC | CASSNRDRRETQYF | TRBJ2-5 | . | TRBV11-1 | TRBD1
TGTGCCAGCAGCTTGCAGGTATATAGCAATCAGCCCCAGCATTTT | CASSLQVYSNQPQHF | TRBJ1-5 | . | TRBV7-2 | .
TGTGCCAGCAGTTTCCGTTCTTGGCGGGAGAAGGTGGGCACAGATACGCAGTATTTT | CASSFRSWREKVGTDTQYF | TRBJ2-3 | few | TRBV28 | TRBD2
TGTGCCAGCAGGTTCGTCGGCGGGAGTGGCAATGAGCAGTTCTTC | CASRFVGGSGNEQFF | TRBJ2-1 | . | TRBV28 | TRBD2
TGTGCCAGCAGCCGACCCCCGGGACAGGGTTACGAGCAGTACTTC | CASSRPPGQGYEQYF | TRBJ2-7 | . | TRBV7-2 | TRBD1
TGTGCCAGCAGCCAAATGGCTAGCGGGAGCCGTGAGCAGTTCTTC | CASSQMASGSREQFF | TRBJ2-1 | few | TRBV11-3 | TRBD2
TGTGCCAGCAGTTCACTAGCGGGAGGGAACAATGAGCAGTTCTTC | CASSSLAGGNNEQFF | TRBJ2-1 | . | TRBV28 | TRBD2
TGTGCCAGCAGTTCAGGGCTCTATGGCTACACCTTC | CASSSGLYGYTF | TRBJ1-2 | few | TRBV28 | .
TGTGCCAGTAGAAAAAGCGGGTTATACGAGCAGTTCTTC | CASRKSGLYEQFF | TRBJ2-1 | . | TRBV19 | .
TGTGCCAGCAGCTCAATGAACAGGGGATTCGCCTACGAGCAGTACTTC | CASSSMNRGFAYEQYF | TRBJ2-7 | . | TRBV7-9 | TRBD1
TGTGCCAGTAGTCCCCGGACAGGGGCCAACTATGGCTACACCTTC | CASSPRTGANYGYTF | TRBJ1-2 | . | TRBV19 | TRBD1
TGTGCCAGCAGTTTGGGAGGACAGGGGAAACAGCCCCAGCATTTT | CASSLGGQGKQPQHF | TRBJ1-5 | . | TRBV28 | TRBD1
TGTGCCAGCAGCGTAGAATCTAGCCCCTTGGGCGAGCAGTTCTTC | CASSVESSPLGEQFF | TRBJ2-1 | . | TRBV9 | .
TGTGCCAGCAGCTTTAAGGGACTAGCGGGAGCCGCAGATACGCAGTATTTT | CASSFKGLAGAADTQYF | TRBJ2-3 | . | TRBV7-8 | TRBD2
TGTGCCAGCTCCCCCACATTACGTGGAGTAAGGGAAAAACTGTTTTTT | CASSPTLRGVREKLFF | TRBJ1-4 | once | TRBV18 | .
TGTGCCAGCAGTCCTGGGTGGGCCACTGAAGCTTTCTTT | CASSPGWATEAFF | TRBJ1-1 | . | TRBV7-2 | .
TGTGCCATCAGTGCTCCTAGCGGGGTCCCTTACGAGCAGTACTTC | CAISAPSGVPYEQYF | TRBJ2-7 | . | TRBV10-3 | TRBD2
TGTGCCAGCAGCCAGGACGACAGTAAAGATGAAAAACTGTTTTTT | CASSQDDSKDEKLFF | TRBJ1-4 | . | TRBV14 | .
TGTGCCAGCAGCTCTACCGCCTACGAGCAGTACTTC | CASSSTAYEQYF | TRBJ2-7 | . | TRBV5-4 | .
TGCGCCAGCAGCAGGGAGATGGGGTCGGAGACCCAGTACTTC | CASSREMGSETQYF | TRBJ2-5 | . | TRBV5-1 | .
TGTGCCAGCAGATATCAGGGCTCCTACGAGCAGTACTTC | CASRYQGSYEQYF | TRBJ2-7 | . | TRBV7-2 | .
TGTGCCAGTAGGAGCTCGACAGGGGGAAGGGTTTGGACTGAAGCTTTCTTT | CASRSSTGGRVWTEAFF | TRBJ1-1 | . | TRBV19 | TRBD1
TGTGCCAGCAGCGAGGTCAATATTGCGGCAGGGGATCGAGACTATGGCTACACCTTC | CASSEVNIAAGDRDYGYTF | TRBJ1-2 | . | TRBV7-8 | .
TGCGCCAGCAGTCGACAGACCGGGGAGCTGTTTTTT | CASSRQTGELFF | TRBJ2-2 | . | TRBV10-1 | .
TGTGCCAGCAGCCAAGATGGACTAGCGGGAGGCTACGAGCAGTACTTC | CASSQDGLAGGYEQYF | TRBJ2-7 | . | TRBV4-2 | TRBD2
TGTGCCAGCAGCTTCGTCCCAGGGAAACAGGGGAACTATGGCTACACCTTC | CASSFVPGKQGNYGYTF | TRBJ1-2 | . | TRBV7-2 | TRBD1
TGTGCCAGCAGCTTAGAAGTCCTAGAGTCCTACGAGCAGTACTTC | CASSLEVLESYEQYF | TRBJ2-7 | . | TRBV7-6 | .
TGCGCCAGCAGCCATCCCCGGGGAGACAGGTATTCCGAGCAGTACTTC | CASSHPRGDRYSEQYF | TRBJ2-7 | . | TRBV4-1 | .
TGTGCCAGCTCACCTCAGGGGTTGAACACTGAAGCTTTCTTT | CASSPQGLNTEAFF | TRBJ1-1 | . | TRBV18 | .